This T cell receptor (beta chain) derives from a study of OX40 agonist ivuxolimab in advanced cancers. This CDR3 is 13 amino acids long. With V trimmed by 8 bases and J by 7 bases, 7 bases remained unmatched. CDR1 is GTSNPN, CDR2 SVGIG, per germline (reference sequence). Measured with immunoSEQ multiplex PCR; TCRdb has only the in-frame clones, and not every one. The sample lists about 100,000 clones, around 89% occurring once. The V call is TRBV30, the J call TRBJ1-6; TRBD1 aligns across 8 bases. The specimen comprised CD4+ or CD8+ T cells sorted from blood, sampled in a trial of the OX40 agonist ivuxolimab. This clonotype was obtained from an adult with an advanced solid tumor such as melanoma, head and neck, liver or kidney cancer. CDR3 region: CATPGQVNSPLHF. DNA of the CDR3: TGTGCCACCCCGGGACAGGTCAATTCACCCCTCCACTTT.